These 15 T cell receptor beta chains were all obtained from the same sample, sequenced in a study of shared clonotypes between healthy human individuals. Naive CD8 cells were CD45RO-negative, positively selected for CCR7, excluding terminally differentiated effector memory CD45RA+ cells. TCRdb's table, derived via immunoSEQ multiplex PCR, lists solely in-frame clones and lacks some. The data contain more than 550,000 clones, just over 90% of them seen just once; the ten biggest clones take up roughly 22%. Specimen: naive CD8+ T cells sorted from blood. The receptor set was obtained from a man younger than 45 in good health.

The chain carries TRBV11-2 and TRBJ2-1, with D uncertain. The germline CDR1 and CDR2 sequences are SGHAT and FQNNGV. Trimming took off 3 bases at V and 6 bases at J, with 3 bases between the two ends. CDR3 length: 11 amino acids. CDR3 nucleotide sequence: TGTGCCAGCAGCTTCAGCAATGAGCAGTTCTTC. Its translation is CASSFSNEQFF.

The V call is TRBV27, the J call TRBJ2-7; 7 nucleotides match TRBD1. Germline V gives CDR1 MNHEY, CDR2 SMNVEV (reference sequence). The CDR3 spans 16 residues. Trimming at V came to 4 bases and at J to 0 bases, leaving 9 bases not matched to a gene. For the CDR3, the DNA is TGTGCCAGCAGTTCCTCACAGGGGCCCCTCTCCTACGAGCAGTACTTC. It is translated as CASSSSQGPLSYEQYF.

This chain uses TRBV27 with TRBJ2-1, with 9 nucleotides matching TRBD2. The J segment lost 7 bases and the V segment lost 5 bases, leaving 9 bases of the junction unmatched. The CDR3 runs to 15 residues. CDR1 is MNHEY and CDR2 is SMNVEV in the germline V gene (reference sequence). The CDR3 region is CASSPGAGGRNEQFF. The CDR3 DNA sequence: TGTGCCAGCAGTCCGGGTGCGGGAGGGCGGAATGAGCAGTTCTTC.

J is TRBJ1-5 and V is TRBV27; D call uncertain. Germline V gene sequence: CDR1 MNHEY, CDR2 SMNVEV (reference sequence). Trimming took 2 bases from V and 0 from J, leaving 8 bases between them. The CDR3 length is 15 residues. CDR3 sequence (DNA): TGTGCCAGCAGTTTACTGGAGAATAGCAATCAGCCCCAGCATTTT. Translated: CASSLLENSNQPQHF.

The rearrangement links TRBV7-8 to TRBJ2-3; 9 bases agree with TRBD2. The CDR3 totals 16 residues. The V segment lost 2 bases and the J segment 1 base; nucleotides outside the gene matches: 4. Germline V gene sequence: CDR1 SGHVS, CDR2 FQNEAQ. The CDR3 DNA sequence: TGTGCCAGCAGCTTAAGCGCGGGAGGGGGCACAGATACGCAGTATTTT. The encoded protein is CASSLSAGGGTDTQYF.

The chain recombines TRBV29-1 with TRBJ2-1, with 14 nucleotides matching TRBD2. The CDR3 loop spans 17 amino acids. Germline values: CDR1 SQVTM, CDR2 ANQGSEA. V lost 3 bases and J lost 4; bases outside the gene matches: 8. CDR3 in DNA: TGCAGCGTTGATACGGGCGGGACTAGCGGGAGTTACAATGAGCAGTTCTTC. It encodes CSVDTGGTSGSYNEQFF.

This chain connects TRBV9 to TRBJ2-1, with TRBD2 matching 12 bases. Germline V gives CDR1 SGDLS, CDR2 YYNGEE. The CDR3 extends over 17 amino acids. J was trimmed by 7 bases and V by 2 bases; bases with no gene match: 10. The CDR3 coding sequence is TGTGCCAGCAGCGTGGGCCTAGCGGGAGGGCCCTCGAATGAGCAGTTCTTC. The encoded protein is CASSVGLAGGPSNEQFF.

A note on this clone: The same CDR3 arises from other DNA sequences in this sample as well. The rearrangement joins TRBV5-4 to TRBJ2-7, with a tentative D call TRBD2 (6 bases). Germline V gene data show CDR1 as SGHNT and CDR2 as YYREEE (reference sequence). This CDR3 contains 14 residues. The V gene lost 3 bases and the J gene lost 2 bases, with 12 bases spanning the gap. CDR3 protein: CASSSRDSPYEQYF. The CDR3 DNA is TGTGCCAGCAGCTCTAGGGACTCGCCCTACGAGCAGTACTTC.

The chain employs TRBV27 and TRBJ2-2, with D unclear. The V gene's germline CDR1 is MNHEY and CDR2 SMNVEV (reference sequence). The V end lost 7 bases, the J end lost 5 bases, and 5 bases lay between the germline ends. There are 11 residues in the CDR3. The CDR3 region is CASKNTGELFF. DNA for the CDR3: TGTGCCAGCAAAAATACCGGGGAGCTGTTTTTT.

As for this clone: The sample holds other DNA sequences that translate to the same CDR3. The chain combines TRBV10-3 with TRBJ2-2; 8 nucleotides match TRBD2. Germline CDR1 reads ENHRY; CDR2 reads SYGVKD. The ends lost 8 bases at V and 5 bases at J; junction bases unmatched: 1. The CDR3 covers 12 residues. Here the CDR3 DNA reads TGTGCCATCCGGGAGGGAACCGGGGAGCTGTTTTTT. This encodes CAIREGTGELFF.

The chain combines TRBV28 with TRBJ2-7; unclear D gene. V was shortened by 2 bases and J by 0 bases, with 14 bases between the two germline ends. CDR3 length equals 16 residues. Germline CDR1 is MDHEN and CDR2 is SYDVKM. The CDR3 loop is CASSLAQSGASYEQYF. Here the CDR3 DNA reads TGTGCCAGCAGTTTAGCTCAGTCGGGTGCCTCCTACGAGCAGTACTTC.

The V call is TRBV19, the J call TRBJ1-2; possibly TRBD1 for D (5 bases). V shed 7 bases and J shed 5 bases, with 17 bases lying between them. The germline CDR1 and CDR2 sequences are LNHDA and SQIVND (reference sequence). The CDR3 loop spans 14 amino acids. The CDR3, as DNA: TGTGCCAGTAAATGGGACGCTGTGCCTTATGGCTACACCTTC. As protein: CASKWDAVPYGYTF.

The chain couples TRBV7-8 to TRBJ2-5; D not certain. This CDR3 has 18 residues. Looked up from germline, CDR1 is SGHVS and CDR2 is FQNEAQ. V lost 5 bases, J lost 5 bases, and 27 bases lay in between. The CDR3 loop is CASSGSILGSPRSETQYF. The DNA of the CDR3 is TGTGCCAGCAGCGGATCTATTCTCGGGTCCCCTAGGTCCGAGACCCAGTACTTC.

The chain combines TRBV29-1 with TRBJ2-1; the match to TRBD1 covers 10 bases. Germline CDR1 reads SQVTM; CDR2 reads ANQGSEA. There are 17 residues in the CDR3. V trimming: 5 bases; J trimming: 9 bases; junction bases outside the gene matches: 19. Here the CDR3 DNA reads TGCAGCGTTAACGGAAAGCCGGGACAGGGGAACCGGGGTGAGCAGTTCTTC. It encodes CSVNGKPGQGNRGEQFF.

This clone was seen only once. The V gene is TRBV12-5, the J gene TRBJ2-1; 13 positions agree with TRBD2. With 6 bases clipped from V and 1 base from J, the junction kept 3 bases outside the gene matches. Per the germline V gene, CDR1 is LGHNT and CDR2 is FRNRAP. This CDR3 region has 16 residues. The CDR3 nucleotides are TGTGCTAGTGGGCCGGGACTAGCGGGGTCCTACAATGAGCAGTTCTTC. This sequence encodes CASGPGLAGSYNEQFF.